This T cell receptor (beta chain) was found in a study of spatial heterogeneity in lung cancer (dated by TCRdb to about 2019). With respect to the entire study: Donors were approximately 72 patients with early-stage, untreated non-small cell lung cancer from the lung TRACERx cohort. More beta-chain than alpha-chain transcripts were consistently detected, likely reflecting higher beta-chain transcript abundance. In non-small cell lung cancer, the study quantitatively compared TCR alpha and beta repertoires across several tumor regions, matched nontumor lung, and blood. Both alpha and beta chains were TCR-sequenced in samples taken at surgery, namely 220 tumor regions, approximately 66 matched nontumor lung samples and 45 to 60 PBMC samples. The study linked features of the TCR repertoire to counts of nonsynonymous mutations, which were determined by whole-exome sequencing of tumor tissue. Follow-up PBMC samples were sequenced whenever available, and the median time to follow-up was roughly two years after resection. In the raw uncorrected reads, each unique combination of TCR and UMI appeared more than ten times on average. The study at large found these results: Ubiquitous expanded tumor TCRs were detected in blood more often at tumor resection than at routine follow-up. Additional single-cell paired TCR alpha and beta sequencing was considered necessary to confirm, at a functional level, the hypothesis that regional TCRs recognize regional mutations. Comparisons of baseline and follow-up blood repertoires included only 15 or so patients.

Preparation of the library involved 5' RACE. Sequencing used a NextSeq 500. To allow correction of PCR and sequencing errors, the TCR library protocol tagged every TCR cDNA molecule with a unique molecular identifier. For the original study's pipeline: TCR identification, UMI-based error correction and CDR3 extraction were all carried out with Decombinator tools. TCRs above a frequency of 2 per 1,000, corresponding to the top 1% of the tumor frequency distribution, were defined as expanded. Renyi diversity was computed with the R vegan package after each repertoire had been subsampled 100 times to 5,000 TCRs. CDR3 similarity networks were constructed using string-kernel similarity of amino acid triplets, with links drawn between CDR3s whose pairwise similarity was above 0.82. The raw public data were reprocessed by TCRdb itself: fastp quality trimming at Q25, MiXCR clonotype calling, in-frame beta chains only. Rows with one shared CDR3 protein collapse into an entry with the most common genes and DNA. TCRdb, not the authors, supplied the V and J calls. Across this sample there are about 52,000 distinct CDR3 sequences, with roughly 7.4% seen only once. Roughly 35% of the sample rests with the top ten.

The time point label corresponds to: blood at routine non-recurrence follow-up after resection. Without any cell sorting, TCR sequencing was performed on whole RNA extracted either from tumor and nontumor lung tissue or from cryopreserved PBMC samples. Patients were selected for TCR sequencing only if sufficient RNA was available from at least two tumor regions. Its CDR3 holds 15 amino acids, cysteine through phenylalanine. Just CDR3 DNA is preserved here, 45 bases in frame from base 1. V lost 0 bases and J lost 5 bases; the stretch between them is 13 bases long. CDR1 and CDR2 are drawn from the germline V gene: MNHEY, SVGEGT. There are many counts of this clonotype. The antigen it recognizes is unknown. Per-nucleotide qualities are absent, and no much larger clonotype sits a single base away.

This clonotype was obtained from a female donor with early-stage non-small cell lung cancer. The sample consisted of PBMCs, taken at follow-up. The chain uses TRBV6-2 or TRBV6-3 and TRBJ1-1; confidence is insufficient to name the D gene. In nucleotides, the sequence is TGTGCCAGCAGTTACTCTCCTGCACGCCTAACTGAAGCTTTCTTT. Translated, it gives CASSYSPARLTEAFF.